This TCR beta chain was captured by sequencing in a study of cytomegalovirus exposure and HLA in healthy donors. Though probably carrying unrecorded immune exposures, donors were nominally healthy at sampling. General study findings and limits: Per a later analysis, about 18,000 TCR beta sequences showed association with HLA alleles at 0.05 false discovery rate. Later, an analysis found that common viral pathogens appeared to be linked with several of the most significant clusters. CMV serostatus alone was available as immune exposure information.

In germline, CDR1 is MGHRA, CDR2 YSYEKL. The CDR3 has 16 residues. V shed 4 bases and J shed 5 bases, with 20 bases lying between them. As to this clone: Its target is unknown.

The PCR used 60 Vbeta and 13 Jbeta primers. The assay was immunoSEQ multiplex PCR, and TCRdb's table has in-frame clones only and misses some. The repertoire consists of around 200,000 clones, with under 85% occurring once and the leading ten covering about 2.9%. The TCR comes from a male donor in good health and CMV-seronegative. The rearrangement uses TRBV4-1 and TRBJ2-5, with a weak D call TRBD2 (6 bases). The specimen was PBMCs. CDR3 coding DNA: TGCGCCAGCAGCCGGTACCGGGACGGCGGGAAGGAGACCCAGTACTTC. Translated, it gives CASSRYRDGGKETQYF.